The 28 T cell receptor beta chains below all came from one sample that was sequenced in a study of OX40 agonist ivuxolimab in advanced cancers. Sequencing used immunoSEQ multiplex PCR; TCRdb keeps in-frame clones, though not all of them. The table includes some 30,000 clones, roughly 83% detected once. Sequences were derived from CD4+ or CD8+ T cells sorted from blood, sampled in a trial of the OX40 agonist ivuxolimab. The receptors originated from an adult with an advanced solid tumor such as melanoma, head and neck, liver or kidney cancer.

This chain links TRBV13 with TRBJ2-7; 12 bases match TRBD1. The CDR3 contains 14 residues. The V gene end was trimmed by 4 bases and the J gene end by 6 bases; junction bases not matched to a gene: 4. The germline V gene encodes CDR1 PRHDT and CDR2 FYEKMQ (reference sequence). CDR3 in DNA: TGTGCCAGCAGCTCGGGACAGGGGGCATCCGAGCAGTACTTC. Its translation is CASSSGQGASEQYF.

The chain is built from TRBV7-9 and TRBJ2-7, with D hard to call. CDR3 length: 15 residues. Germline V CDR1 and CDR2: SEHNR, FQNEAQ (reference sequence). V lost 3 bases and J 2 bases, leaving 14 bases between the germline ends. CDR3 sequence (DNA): TGTGCCAGCAGCTTGGTGACGCTACGTCCCTACGAGCAGTACTTC. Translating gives CASSLVTLRPYEQYF.

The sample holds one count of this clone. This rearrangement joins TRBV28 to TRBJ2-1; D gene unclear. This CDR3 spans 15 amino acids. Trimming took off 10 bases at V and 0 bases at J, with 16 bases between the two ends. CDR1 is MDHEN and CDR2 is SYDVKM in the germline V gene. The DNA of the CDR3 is TGTGCCACCGCACCCCCTTACAGCTCCTACAATGAGCAGTTCTTC. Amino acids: CATAPPYSSYNEQFF.

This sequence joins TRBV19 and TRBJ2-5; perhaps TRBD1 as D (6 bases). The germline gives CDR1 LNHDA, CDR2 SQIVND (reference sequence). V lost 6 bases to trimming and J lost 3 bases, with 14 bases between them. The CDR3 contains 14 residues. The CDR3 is CASRDSSLEETQYF. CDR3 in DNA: TGTGCCAGTAGGGACAGTTCCTTAGAAGAGACCCAGTACTTC.

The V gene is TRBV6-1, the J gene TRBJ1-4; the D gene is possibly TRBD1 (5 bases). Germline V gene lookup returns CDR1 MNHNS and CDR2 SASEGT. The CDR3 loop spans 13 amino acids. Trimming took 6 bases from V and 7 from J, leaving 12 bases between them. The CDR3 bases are TGTGCCAGCAGAGCAGGGATAGTTGAAAAACTGTTTTTT. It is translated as CASRAGIVEKLFF.

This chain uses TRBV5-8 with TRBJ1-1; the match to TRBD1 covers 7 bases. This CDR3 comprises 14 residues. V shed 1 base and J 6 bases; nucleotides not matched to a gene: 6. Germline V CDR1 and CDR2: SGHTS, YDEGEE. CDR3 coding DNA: TGTGCCAGCAGCTTGATCAGGGGGGGGCCTGAAGCTTTCTTT. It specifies CASSLIRGGPEAFF.

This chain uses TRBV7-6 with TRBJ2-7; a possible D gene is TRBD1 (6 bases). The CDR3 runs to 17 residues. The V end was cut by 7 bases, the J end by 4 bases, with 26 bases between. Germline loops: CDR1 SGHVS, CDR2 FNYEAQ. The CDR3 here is CASTQNGDIGAPYEQYF. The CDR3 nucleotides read TGTGCCAGCACCCAGAATGGGGACATCGGGGCCCCTTACGAGCAGTACTTC.

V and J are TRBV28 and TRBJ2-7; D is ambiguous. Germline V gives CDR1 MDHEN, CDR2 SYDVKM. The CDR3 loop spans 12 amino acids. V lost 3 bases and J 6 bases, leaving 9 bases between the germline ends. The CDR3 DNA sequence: TGTGCCAGCAGTTTTGGCAGCCCCGAGCAGTACTTC. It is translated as CASSFGSPEQYF.

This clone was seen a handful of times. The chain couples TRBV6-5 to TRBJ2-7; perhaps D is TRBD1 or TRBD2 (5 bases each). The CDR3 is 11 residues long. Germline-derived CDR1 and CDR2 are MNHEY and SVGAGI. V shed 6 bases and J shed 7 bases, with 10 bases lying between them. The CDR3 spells CASRLGGEQYF. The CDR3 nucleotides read TGTGCCAGCAGGCTTGGGGGAGAGCAGTACTTC.

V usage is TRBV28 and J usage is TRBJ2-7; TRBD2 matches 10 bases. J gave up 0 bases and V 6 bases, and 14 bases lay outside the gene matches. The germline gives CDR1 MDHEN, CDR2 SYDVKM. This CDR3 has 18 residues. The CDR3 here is CASSNSGGLISSSYEQYF. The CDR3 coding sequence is TGTGCCAGCAGCAATAGCGGGGGGCTCATCTCGAGCTCCTACGAGCAGTACTTC.

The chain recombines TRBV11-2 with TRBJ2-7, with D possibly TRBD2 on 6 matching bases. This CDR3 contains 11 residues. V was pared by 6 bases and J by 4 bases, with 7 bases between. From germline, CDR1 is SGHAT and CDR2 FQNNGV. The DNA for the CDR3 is TGTGCCAGCAGGGGGGGATACGAGCAGTACTTC. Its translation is CASRGGYEQYF.

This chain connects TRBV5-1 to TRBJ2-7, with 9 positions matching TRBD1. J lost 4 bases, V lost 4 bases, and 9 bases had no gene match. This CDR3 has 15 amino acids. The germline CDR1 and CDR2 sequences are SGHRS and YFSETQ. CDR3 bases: TGCGCCAGCAGCACCAAACAGGGGGCGGTTTACGAGCAGTACTTC. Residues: CASSTKQGAVYEQYF.

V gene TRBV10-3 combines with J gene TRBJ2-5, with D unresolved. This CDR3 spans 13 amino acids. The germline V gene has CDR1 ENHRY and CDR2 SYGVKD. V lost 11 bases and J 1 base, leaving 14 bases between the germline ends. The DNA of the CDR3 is TGTGCCTCCGGGCCGGTCGGCCAAGAGACCCAGTACTTC. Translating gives CASGPVGQETQYF.

Here the CDR3 DNA reads TGTGCCAGCAGCGTCGGGGCCCCGGGGGACGAGCAGTACTTC. It translates to CASSVGAPGDEQYF. J is TRBJ2-7 and V is TRBV9; a possible D gene is TRBD2 (6 bases). Germline CDR1 and CDR2: SGDLS and YYNGEE. Trimming shortened V by 2 bases and J by 5 bases, and 14 bases separated the two germline ends. CDR3 length: 14 amino acids.

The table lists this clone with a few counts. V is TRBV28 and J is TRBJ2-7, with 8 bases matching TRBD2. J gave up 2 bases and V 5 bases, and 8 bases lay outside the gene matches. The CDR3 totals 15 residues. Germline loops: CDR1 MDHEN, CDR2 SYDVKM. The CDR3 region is CASSPRGGRAYEQYF. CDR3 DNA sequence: TGTGCCAGCAGTCCCCGGGGGGGGCGAGCCTACGAGCAGTACTTC.

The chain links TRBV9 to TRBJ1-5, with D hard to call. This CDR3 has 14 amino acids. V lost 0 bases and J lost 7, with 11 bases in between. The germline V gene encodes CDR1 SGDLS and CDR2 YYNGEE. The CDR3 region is CASSVAGSGQPQHF. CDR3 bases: TGTGCCAGCAGCGTAGCTGGGAGTGGGCAGCCCCAGCATTTT.

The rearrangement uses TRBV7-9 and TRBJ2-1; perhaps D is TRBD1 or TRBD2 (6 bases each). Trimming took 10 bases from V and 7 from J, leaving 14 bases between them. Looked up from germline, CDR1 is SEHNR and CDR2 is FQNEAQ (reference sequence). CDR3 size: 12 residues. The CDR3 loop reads CATGGDSNEQFF. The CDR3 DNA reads TGTGCCACCGGGGGCGATTCTAATGAGCAGTTCTTC.

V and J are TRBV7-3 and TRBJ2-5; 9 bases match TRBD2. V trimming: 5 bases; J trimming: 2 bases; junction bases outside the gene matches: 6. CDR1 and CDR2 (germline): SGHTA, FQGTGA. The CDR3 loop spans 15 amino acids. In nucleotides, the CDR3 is TGTGCCAGCAGCCAGGTAGCGGGAGAACAAGAGACCCAGTACTTC. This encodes CASSQVAGEQETQYF.

The CDR3 loop reads CASSLAPRGNTIYF. In DNA, the CDR3 is TGTGCCAGCAGCTTAGCGCCGCGAGGAAACACCATATATTTT. This chain joins TRBV7-9 and TRBJ1-3; D is uncertain. CDR1 SEHNR and CDR2 FQNEAQ come from the germline V gene (reference sequence). V was pared by 0 bases and J by 4 bases, with 7 bases between. The CDR3 covers 14 residues.

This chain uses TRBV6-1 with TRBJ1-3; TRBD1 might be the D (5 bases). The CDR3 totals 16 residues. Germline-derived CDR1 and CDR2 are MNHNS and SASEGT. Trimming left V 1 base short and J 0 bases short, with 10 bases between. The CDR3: CASSEGGTPSGNTIYF. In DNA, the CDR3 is TGTGCCAGCAGTGAAGGGGGGACCCCCTCTGGAAACACCATATATTTT.

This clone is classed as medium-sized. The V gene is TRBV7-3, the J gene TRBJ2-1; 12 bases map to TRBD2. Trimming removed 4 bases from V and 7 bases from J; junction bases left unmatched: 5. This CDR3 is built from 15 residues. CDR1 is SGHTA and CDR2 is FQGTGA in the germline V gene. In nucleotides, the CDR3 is TGTGCCAGCAGCTCACTAGCGGGAGGAACGAATGAGCAGTTCTTC. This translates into CASSSLAGGTNEQFF. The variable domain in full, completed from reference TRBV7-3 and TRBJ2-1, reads GAGVSQTPSNKVTEKGKYVELRCDPISGHTALYWYRQSLGQGPEFLIYFQGTGAADDSGLPNDRFFAVRPEGSVSTLKIQRTERGDSAVYLCASSSLAGGTNEQFFGPGTRLTVL.

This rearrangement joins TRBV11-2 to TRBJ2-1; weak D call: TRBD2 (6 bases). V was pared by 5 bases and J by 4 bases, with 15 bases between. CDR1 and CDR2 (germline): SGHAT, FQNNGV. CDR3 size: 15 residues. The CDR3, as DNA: TGTGCCAGCAGCCCTAGATGGGGGGAATACAATGAGCAGTTCTTC. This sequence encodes CASSPRWGEYNEQFF. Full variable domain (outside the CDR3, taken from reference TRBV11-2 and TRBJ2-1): EAGVAQSPRYKIIEKRQSVAFWCNPISGHATLYWYQQILGQGPKLLIQFQNNGVVDDSQLPKDRFSAERLKGVDSTLKIQPAKLEDSAVYLCASSPRWGEYNEQFFGPGTRLTVL.

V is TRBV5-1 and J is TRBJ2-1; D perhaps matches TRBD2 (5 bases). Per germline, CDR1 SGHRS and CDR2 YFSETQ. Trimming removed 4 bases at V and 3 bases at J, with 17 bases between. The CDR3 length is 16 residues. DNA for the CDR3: TGCGCCAGCAGCCCCGGGGTAGCGCACATCTACAATGAGCAGTTCTTC. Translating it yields CASSPGVAHIYNEQFF.

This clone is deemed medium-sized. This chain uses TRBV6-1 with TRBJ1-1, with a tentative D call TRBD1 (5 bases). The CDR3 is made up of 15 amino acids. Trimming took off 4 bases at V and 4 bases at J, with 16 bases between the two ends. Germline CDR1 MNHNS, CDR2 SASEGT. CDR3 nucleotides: TGTGCCAGCAGTGTTAGGGTGGGGGGTATCACTGAAGCTTTCTTT. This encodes CASSVRVGGITEAFF.

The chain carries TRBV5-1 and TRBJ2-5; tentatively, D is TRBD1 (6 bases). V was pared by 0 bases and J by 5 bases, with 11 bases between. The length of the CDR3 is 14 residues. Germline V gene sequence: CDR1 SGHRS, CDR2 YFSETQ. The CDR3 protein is CASSLVGGEETQYF. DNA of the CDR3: TGCGCCAGCAGCTTGGTAGGGGGAGAGGAGACCCAGTACTTC.

The CDR3 DNA follows: TGTGCCAGCAGTGCCCAGGGGAACACTGAAGCTTTCTTT. Protein: CASSAQGNTEAFF. V and J are TRBV6-4 and TRBJ1-1, with a tentative D call TRBD1 (5 bases). Germline V CDR1 and CDR2: MRHNA, SNTAGT. V lost 4 bases and J lost 1, with 7 bases in between. This CDR3 has 13 amino acids.

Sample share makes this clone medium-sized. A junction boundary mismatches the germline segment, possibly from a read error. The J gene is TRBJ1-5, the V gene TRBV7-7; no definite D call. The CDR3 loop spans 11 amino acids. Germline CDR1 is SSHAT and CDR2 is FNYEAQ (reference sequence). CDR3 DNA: TGTGCTAGCAGGTCCCTGTGGCCCCAGCATTTT. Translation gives CASRSLWPQHF.

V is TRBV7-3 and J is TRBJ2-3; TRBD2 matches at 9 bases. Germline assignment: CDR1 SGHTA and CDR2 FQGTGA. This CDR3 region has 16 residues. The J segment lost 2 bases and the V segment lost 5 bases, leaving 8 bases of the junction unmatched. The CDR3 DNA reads TGTGCCAGCAGCCCCTTCGCGGGAGGGGACACAGATACGCAGTATTTT. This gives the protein CASSPFAGGDTDTQYF.